The rows below give T cell receptor beta chains drawn from one sample of a study of shared clonotypes between healthy human individuals. The protocol was immunoSEQ multiplex PCR, while the TCRdb copy is restricted to in-frame clones and leaves out a portion. The data hold 1.5 million to 2.5 million clones, with around 96% observed a single time. Sequenced sample: naive CD8+ T cells sorted from blood. These receptors all stem from a man younger than 35 in good health. CDR3s include the opening cysteine and the closing phenylalanine or tryptophan. The D gene is left open where the match is weak. Clone size is stated in some rows and not others, as once, few, many or a class when expanded.

abundance	v_gene	j_gene	d_gene	CDR3aa	CDR3nt
NA	TRBV27	TRBJ1-6	NA	CASSPFGGEGNSPLHF	TGTGCCAGCAGCCCTTTTGGGGGAGAGGGTAATTCACCCCTCCACTTT
NA	TRBV6-6	TRBJ2-7	TRBD1	CASSYVTGVEQYF	TGTGCCAGCAGTTACGTGACAGGGGTAGAGCAGTACTTC
NA	TRBV7-8	TRBJ1-2	TRBD1	CASSLAGTGYYGYTF	TGTGCCAGCAGCTTAGCGGGGACAGGGTACTATGGCTACACCTTC
few	TRBV28	TRBJ2-7	NA	CAVGSFSYEQYF	TGTGCCGTTGGGAGTTTCTCCTACGAGCAGTACTTC
NA	TRBV6-1	TRBJ2-1	NA	CASSEAGLYNEQFF	TGTGCCAGCAGTGAGGCGGGACTCTACAATGAGCAGTTCTTC
NA	TRBV28	TRBJ2-7	NA	CASSLGGAATYEQYF	TGTGCCAGCAGTTTAGGGGGGGCAGCTACCTACGAGCAGTACTTC
NA	TRBV29-1	TRBJ2-1	TRBD2	CSVAGLANGGDLGNEQFF	TGCAGCGTTGCGGGACTAGCGAATGGCGGGGATCTCGGAAATGAGCAGTTCTTC
NA	TRBV19	TRBJ1-3	TRBD1	CASRDRGPEIRSGNTIYF	TGTGCCAGCCGAGACAGGGGGCCAGAGATTCGCTCTGGAAACACCATATATTTT
NA	TRBV9	TRBJ2-7	TRBD2	CASSLYSALAGDEQYF	TGTGCCAGCAGCCTATACTCCGCACTAGCGGGAGACGAGCAGTACTTC
NA	TRBV27	TRBJ2-1	NA	CASSLAPFNEQFF	TGTGCCAGCAGTTTGGCGCCCTTCAATGAGCAGTTCTTC
NA	TRBV5-5	TRBJ2-7	NA	CASSLMEGRSYEQYF	TGTGCCAGCAGTCTGATGGAGGGGAGATCCTACGAGCAGTACTTC
NA	TRBV29-1	TRBJ2-1	NA	CSVISPGEADYNEQFF	TGCAGCGTGATTTCACCAGGGGAAGCGGACTACAATGAGCAGTTCTTC
NA	TRBV9	TRBJ1-4	TRBD1	CASSVSLTGEEKLFF	TGTGCCAGCAGCGTCAGTCTGACAGGGGAAGAAAAACTGTTTTTT
NA	TRBV4-1	TRBJ2-1	NA	CASSPHLLNEQFF	TGCGCCAGCAGCCCGCATCTACTGAATGAGCAGTTCTTC
NA	TRBV19	TRBJ2-7	NA	CASSALHELSYEQYF	TGTGCCAGTAGCGCCCTACACGAACTATCCTACGAGCAGTACTTC
NA	TRBV6-5	TRBJ1-5	NA	CASGSTPVGSAQHF	TGTGCCAGCGGGTCCACCCCCGTCGGGTCGGCCCAGCATTTT
NA	TRBV2	TRBJ2-7	TRBD1	CASSYEPGQGSLEQYF	TGTGCCAGCAGTTACGAGCCGGGACAGGGGAGTCTCGAGCAGTACTTC
NA	TRBV13	TRBJ1-2	TRBD1	CASRKEQGAHGYTF	TGTGCCAGCAGGAAAGAACAGGGGGCACATGGCTACACCTTC
NA	TRBV4-1	TRBJ2-1	NA	CASSLSLDARAEQFF	TGCGCCAGCAGCCTCTCCCTTGACGCGCGGGCGGAGCAGTTCTTC
NA	TRBV15	TRBJ1-1	TRBD1	CATSFGEGAGDTEAFF	TGTGCCACCAGCTTTGGGGAGGGGGCTGGTGACACTGAAGCTTTCTTT
NA	TRBV27	TRBJ2-3	NA	CASSLSWSGHGDTQYF	TGTGCCAGCAGTTTATCCTGGTCCGGACACGGGGATACGCAGTATTTT
NA	TRBV11-2	TRBJ2-5	TRBD1	CASSSKTGGSRETQYF	TGTGCCAGCAGCTCGAAGACAGGGGGCTCCCGGGAGACCCAGTACTTC
NA	TRBV5-1	TRBJ1-1	NA	CASSLRGMDTEAFF	TGCGCCAGCAGCTTGCGGGGGATGGATACTGAAGCTTTCTTT
NA	TRBV6-5	TRBJ2-5	NA	CASSYGSPIQETQYF	TGTGCCAGCAGTTACGGGAGTCCAATTCAAGAGACCCAGTACTTC
NA	TRBV7-9	TRBJ1-6	TRBD1	CASSLDPWDRVDSPLHF	TGTGCCAGCAGCTTAGATCCCTGGGACAGGGTGGATTCACCCCTCCACTTT
NA	TRBV7-9	TRBJ2-7	NA	CASSPALSSYEQYF	TGTGCCAGCAGCCCAGCGCTCAGCTCCTACGAGCAGTACTTC
NA	TRBV27	TRBJ2-7	NA	CASQPVGPLLSYEQYF	TGTGCCAGCCAGCCGGTAGGGCCCCTCCTTTCCTACGAGCAGTACTTC
NA	TRBV7-9	TRBJ2-3	TRBD1	CASSSRDSSTDTQYF	TGTGCCAGCAGCTCCAGGGACAGTAGCACAGATACGCAGTATTTT
NA	TRBV6-5	TRBJ1-2	NA	CASSYSISKGFYGYTF	TGTGCCAGCAGTTACTCGATCTCCAAGGGGTTCTATGGCTACACCTTC
NA	TRBV10-2	TRBJ2-7	NA	CATTYDRGGEQYF	TGCGCCACCACGTACGATCGAGGGGGCGAGCAGTACTTC
NA	TRBV6-5	TRBJ2-2	NA	CASSYHTNTGELFF	TGTGCCAGCAGTTACCACACGAACACCGGGGAGCTGTTTTTT
NA	TRBV6-5	TRBJ1-6	TRBD1	CASYGQGGYNSPLHF	TGTGCCAGCTATGGACAGGGCGGCTATAATTCACCCCTCCACTTT
NA	TRBV5-6	TRBJ2-7	NA	CASSPFPSYEQYF	TGTGCCAGCAGCCCCTTCCCAAGCTACGAGCAGTACTTC
NA	TRBV2	TRBJ2-2	NA	CATEARVVDTDTGELFF	TGTGCCACCGAAGCAAGAGTTGTGGACACTGACACCGGGGAGCTGTTTTTT
NA	TRBV11-2	TRBJ2-1	NA	CASSLDRLGANEQFF	TGTGCCAGCAGCTTAGATCGGTTAGGGGCGAATGAGCAGTTCTTC
NA	TRBV9	TRBJ1-1	NA	CASSDQLEGSGTEAFF	TGTGCCAGCAGTGACCAGTTGGAGGGGTCAGGCACTGAAGCTTTCTTT
NA	TRBV27	TRBJ1-4	NA	CASRSGIINEKLFF	TGTGCCAGCAGATCAGGGATAATTAATGAAAAACTGTTTTTT
NA	TRBV28	TRBJ2-5	TRBD2	CASSLAREGRETQYF	TGTGCCAGCAGTTTAGCGCGGGAGGGCCGCGAGACCCAGTACTTC
NA	TRBV7-9	TRBJ1-2	NA	CASSSSDKNYGYTF	TGTGCCAGCAGCTCCTCGGACAAGAACTATGGCTACACCTTC
NA	TRBV7-9	TRBJ2-7	NA	CASSSSGSSYEQYF	TGTGCCAGCAGCTCCTCAGGGAGCTCCTACGAGCAGTACTTC
NA	TRBV10-3	TRBJ2-7	NA	CAISEPTRVTTLEQYF	TGTGCCATCAGTGAGCCCACTAGAGTTACCACGTTAGAGCAGTACTTC
NA	TRBV7-9	TRBJ1-2	TRBD1	CASSLRGQGNLNGYTF	TGTGCCAGCAGCTTAAGAGGACAGGGAAATTTGAATGGCTACACCTTC
NA	TRBV7-2	TRBJ2-3	NA	CASSLETVTDTQYF	TGTGCCAGCAGCTTAGAGACGGTCACAGATACGCAGTATTTT
NA	TRBV19	TRBJ2-7	TRBD2	CASSRTGLAGEQYF	TGTGCCAGTAGTAGAACAGGACTAGCCGGGGAGCAGTACTTC
NA	TRBV4-3	TRBJ1-1	NA	CASSQGSGHPNTEAFF	TGCGCCAGCAGCCAAGGCTCGGGACACCCGAACACTGAAGCTTTCTTT
NA	TRBV27	TRBJ2-2	TRBD1	CASTLLQGIGELFF	TGTGCCAGCACCTTATTACAGGGGATCGGGGAGCTGTTTTTT
NA	TRBV5-4	TRBJ1-1	NA	CASSLEGGTEAFF	TGTGCCAGCAGCTTGGAGGGGGGCACTGAAGCTTTCTTT